Each of the 31 T cell receptor beta chains below was sequenced from the same sample in a study of neoadjuvant nivolumab and ipilimumab in lung cancer. Only in-frame clones appear in the TCRdb table, and some are missing; sequencing was by immunoSEQ multiplex PCR. The data contain about 38,000 clones, approximately 89% of them singletons. The specimen comprised peripheral blood, sampled before neoadjuvant nivolumab, alone or with ipilimumab. These TCRs come from an adult with non-small cell lung cancer.

The chain combines TRBV12-2 with TRBJ2-3; the table's TRBD2 call for D was not verified on the DNA. TRBV12-2 is designated a pseudogene. This CDR3 comprises 16 residues. The CDR3 DNA reads TGTGCAAGTCGCTTAGCTCGGACTAGCGGGAGAGATACGCAGTATTTT. It specifies CASRLARTSGRDTQYF.

This chain connects TRBV7-9 to TRBJ1-2, with D hard to call. V was shortened by 5 bases and J by 5 bases, with 18 bases between the two germline ends. The CDR3 length is 15 residues. Germline V gives CDR1 SEHNR, CDR2 FQNEAQ (reference sequence). CDR3 nucleotides: TGTGCCAGCAGCCCTAGGGCTCGGGAGTTTTATGGCTACACCTTC. Protein product: CASSPRAREFYGYTF.

This clone is a singleton in its sample. This sequence joins TRBV5-3 and TRBJ2-7, with 7 bases fitting TRBD1. TRBV5-3 is annotated as an ORF whose role is uncertain. This CDR3 spans 17 amino acids. V dropped 6 bases and J dropped 0; count of bases not matched to a gene: 15. CDR3 in amino acids: CARIRQGPGTFSYEQYF. For the CDR3, the DNA is TGTGCCAGAATTCGACAGGGCCCCGGGACGTTCTCCTACGAGCAGTACTTC.

The chain joins TRBV29-1 to TRBJ2-7; D perhaps matches TRBD2 (6 bases). Germline-derived CDR1 and CDR2 are SQVTM and ANQGSEA. Trimming stripped 3 bases from V and 5 bases from J, with 11 bases between. The CDR3 totals 12 residues. In DNA form, the CDR3 reads TGCAGCGTTGATCTGGGAGGCCACGAGCAGTACTTC. It encodes CSVDLGGHEQYF.

This CDR3 reads CASSWPTGGDYEQYF. DNA for the CDR3: TGTGCCAGCAGTTGGCCGACAGGGGGCGATTACGAGCAGTACTTC. J is TRBJ2-7 and V is TRBV6-1; 10 positions match TRBD1. This CDR3 is built from 15 residues. Germline V gene data show CDR1 as MNHNS and CDR2 as SASEGT. J gave up 4 bases and V 5 bases, and 8 bases lay outside the gene matches.

The chain couples TRBV2 to TRBJ2-5; TRBD2 agrees at 14 bases. Germline V gene data show CDR1 as SNHLY and CDR2 as FYNNEI. V lost 7 bases and J lost 9; bases outside the gene matches: 10. There are 15 residues in the CDR3. The CDR3 DNA follows: TGTGCCAGCATTACCGGGACTAGCGGGAGATCGGCCCAGTACTTC. Its translation: CASITGTSGRSAQYF.

This chain uses TRBV25-1 with TRBJ1-1; D gene uncertain. The CDR3 is made up of 13 amino acids. V dropped 4 bases and J dropped 7 bases, with 13 bases sitting between them. Per germline, CDR1 MGHDK and CDR2 SYGVNS. In DNA, the CDR3 is TGTGCCAGCAGTGCGCGGGAGTGGGGTGAAGCTTTCTTT. Protein sequence: CASSAREWGEAFF.

This clone has just one count. This chain joins TRBV5-4 and TRBJ1-1; D might be TRBD1 (5 bases). Germline V gene lookup returns CDR1 SGHNT and CDR2 YYREEE (reference sequence). V was pared by 4 bases and J by 5 bases, with 15 bases between. The CDR3 is 14 amino acids. The CDR3 sequence: CASSRDRLGTEAFF. CDR3 DNA: TGTGCCAGCAGCCGAGACAGACTGGGTACTGAAGCTTTCTTT.

This chain uses TRBV10-3 with TRBJ2-7; 7 nucleotides match TRBD2. This CDR3 contains 17 residues. From germline, CDR1 is ENHRY and CDR2 SYGVKD. V was clipped by 4 bases and J by 5 bases; unmatched bases: 17. As DNA, the CDR3 is TGTGCCATCAGTGGTCCCCTCGAGAGAGCGGGGAGAAACGAGCAGTACTTC. Protein sequence: CAISGPLERAGRNEQYF.

The rearrangement links TRBV12-2 to TRBJ2-7; the DNA was not compared with TRBD2, the D call given in the table. TRBV12-2 has pseudogene status. The CDR3 runs to 14 residues. CDR3 residues: CASRLPRCGDEQYF. CDR3 bases: TGTGCAAGTCGCCTACCCCGTTGCGGGGACGAGCAGTACTTC.

CDR3 region: CASSNFGTGELFF. The DNA of the CDR3 is TGTGCCAGCAGCAACTTCGGGACCGGGGAGCTGTTTTTT. The J gene is TRBJ2-2, the V gene TRBV27, with D hard to call. Germline-derived CDR1 and CDR2 are MNHEY and SMNVEV (reference sequence). Trimming took 6 bases from V and 5 from J, leaving 10 bases between them. The CDR3 contains 13 residues.

This clone was recorded once. This sequence joins TRBV28 and TRBJ1-3; D possibly corresponds to TRBD1 (6 bases). Between the trimmed V and J ends, which lost 6 bases and 4 bases, there was a span of 16 bases. The CDR3 runs to 15 residues. Germline V lookup: CDR1 MDHEN, CDR2 SYDVKM. The CDR3 DNA sequence: TGTGCCAGCAGCCCGACCAGGGGTAAAGGAAACACCATATATTTT. This encodes CASSPTRGKGNTIYF.

This chain connects TRBV11-3 to TRBJ2-7; D remains ambiguous. Germline V CDR1 and CDR2: SGHNT, YENEEA. The CDR3 has 13 amino acids. The germline V and J ends were trimmed by 5 bases and 7 bases, with 15 bases remaining between them. This chain's CDR3 is CASSTRAGYEQYF. CDR3 in DNA: TGTGCCAGCAGCACACGGGCCGGCTATGAGCAGTACTTC.

This chain connects TRBV10-2 to TRBJ2-1; D is ambiguous. CDR1 WSHSY and CDR2 SAAADI come from the germline V gene. This CDR3 has 16 residues. V lost 3 bases, J lost 3 bases, and 15 bases lay in between. The CDR3 DNA reads TGCGCCAGCAGTGACGTCCAGGTTCTAGTCTACAATGAGCAGTTCTTC. Protein product: CASSDVQVLVYNEQFF.

A few counts support this clone. The gene calls are TRBV7-9 and TRBJ2-1; tentative D call: TRBD2 (5 bases). There are 15 residues in the CDR3. Trimming pared 5 bases from V and 8 bases from J, leaving 19 bases between. CDR1 is SEHNR, CDR2 FQNEAQ, per germline (reference sequence). CDR3 bases: TGTGCCAGCAGCCCGGCGGGTGGAGTTTATGATGAGCAGTTCTTC. Translation gives CASSPAGGVYDEQFF.

To note about this clone: At the DNA level, this CDR3 is encoded by other sequences in the same sample as well. J is TRBJ2-3 and V is TRBV30; a possible D gene is TRBD2 (5 bases). Trimming removed 0 bases from V and 4 bases from J, with 8 bases in between. This CDR3 region has 13 residues. Germline loops: CDR1 GTSNPN, CDR2 SVGIG (reference sequence). CDR3 nucleotide sequence: TGTGCCTGGAGTGTATCGGGGTCAGATACGCAGTATTTT. This encodes CAWSVSGSDTQYF.

This clone came up a few times. V usage is TRBV2 and J usage is TRBJ2-7; D unclear. CDR3 length: 13 amino acids. Between the trimmed V and J ends, which lost 7 bases and 3 bases, there was a span of 13 bases. Germline V gene sequence: CDR1 SNHLY, CDR2 FYNNEI. Written as DNA, the CDR3 is TGTGCCAGCACTAGGAGTGACCGCTACGAGCAGTACTTC. Protein: CASTRSDRYEQYF.

The rearrangement uses TRBV6-5 and TRBJ1-3; 7 bases match TRBD1. With V trimmed by 6 bases and J by 7 bases, 9 bases remained unmatched. This CDR3 comprises 14 residues. Germline loops: CDR1 MNHEY, CDR2 SVGAGI. The CDR3, as DNA: TGTGCCAGCAGACAGGACAGGACACCCAACACCATATATTTT. Translating gives CASRQDRTPNTIYF.

The rearrangement links TRBV10-3 to TRBJ2-3; no reliable D call. The CDR3 spans 15 residues. V was clipped by 0 bases and J by 2 bases, with 9 bases between them. The germline V gene has CDR1 ENHRY and CDR2 SYGVKD. The CDR3: CAISESTGNTDTQYF. CDR3 DNA: TGTGCCATCAGTGAGTCGACCGGAAACACAGATACGCAGTATTTT.

The chain links TRBV5-6 to TRBJ1-3, with D perhaps matching TRBD1 (5 bases). Between the trimmed V and J ends, which lost 1 base and 0 bases, there was a span of 8 bases. Germline V lookup: CDR1 SGHDT, CDR2 YYEEEE. This CDR3 has 15 amino acids. CDR3 bases: TGTGCCAGCAGCTTGAGGGACTTCTCTGGAAACACCATATATTTT. It translates to CASSLRDFSGNTIYF. The full variable domain, completed using reference TRBV5-6 and TRBJ1-3, is DAGVTQSPTHLIKTRGQQVTLRCSPKSGHDTVSWYQQALGQGPQFIFQYYEEEERQRGNFPDRFSGHQFPNYSSELNVNALLLGDSALYLCASSLRDFSGNTIYFGEGSWLTVV.

This clone was seen a few times. The chain employs TRBV27 and TRBJ2-2; no firm D call. The V end was cut by 4 bases, the J end by 3 bases, with 6 bases between. This CDR3 region has 13 residues. Germline loops: CDR1 MNHEY, CDR2 SMNVEV (reference sequence). The CDR3, as DNA: TGTGCCAGCAGTTCCTCTTACACCGGGGAGCTGTTTTTT. This encodes CASSSSYTGELFF.

The CDR3 protein is CASRGLAGGEQYF. In DNA, the CDR3 is TGTGCCAGCAGAGGACTAGCGGGGGGCGAGCAGTACTTC. V gene TRBV25-1 combines with J gene TRBJ2-7; TRBD2 aligns across 14 bases. Looked up from germline, CDR1 is MGHDK and CDR2 is SYGVNS. V lost 6 bases, J lost 6 bases, and 1 base stayed unmatched. The CDR3 contains 13 residues.

The rearrangement joins TRBV5-1 to TRBJ2-7, with unresolved D. The V end lost 1 base, the J end lost 5 bases, and 13 bases lay between the germline ends. Germline V CDR1 and CDR2: SGHRS, YFSETQ. This CDR3 has 14 amino acids. The CDR3: CASSLNDGRHEQYF. The CDR3 DNA follows: TGCGCCAGCAGCTTGAATGACGGCCGGCACGAGCAGTACTTC.

Comment on this clone: One junction end does not reproduce the germline sequence, and a read error may be involved. The rearrangement joins TRBV27 to TRBJ2-3, with D perhaps matching TRBD1 or TRBD2 (5 bases each). Germline V gene sequence: CDR1 MNHEY, CDR2 SMNVEV (reference sequence). The CDR3 is 14 residues long. The CDR3 bases are TGTGCCAGCAGTCTACCAGGGACCACAGATACGCAATATTTT. It yields the protein CASSLPGTTDTQYF.

The chain links TRBV7-8 to TRBJ1-3; the D is unclear. Trimming took off 0 bases at V and 4 bases at J, with 10 bases between the two ends. The CDR3 extends over 15 amino acids. CDR1 is SGHVS and CDR2 is FQNEAQ in the germline V gene. The CDR3 loop is CASSLALGWGNTIYF. CDR3 in DNA: TGTGCCAGCAGCTTAGCCCTGGGCTGGGGAAACACCATATATTTT.

The rearrangement links TRBV5-1 to TRBJ1-2; 7 bases are a match to TRBD1. From germline, CDR1 is SGHRS and CDR2 YFSETQ. The CDR3 length is 19 residues. Germline trimming cut 0 bases from V and 3 bases from J; bases unmatched to any gene: 17. The CDR3 DNA reads TGCGCCAGCAGCTTGGAGACCCCGGGCAGGGGGAAGCGTGACTATGGCTACACCTTC. Translating it yields CASSLETPGRGKRDYGYTF.

The sample holds one count of this clone. The J gene is TRBJ2-7, the V gene TRBV15; D call uncertain. V lost 0 bases, J lost 0 bases, and 6 bases lay in between. Germline CDR1 is LNHNV and CDR2 is YYDKDF (reference sequence). This CDR3 is 14 amino acids long. CDR3 in amino acids: CATSRDYFSYEQYF. CDR3 DNA sequence: TGTGCCACCAGCAGAGATTACTTCTCCTACGAGCAGTACTTC. The full variable domain, with the rest looked up from reference TRBV15 and TRBJ2-7, is DAMVIQNPRYQVTQFGKPVTLSCSQTLNHNVMYWYQQKSSQAPKLLFHYYDKDFNNEADTPDNFQSRRPNTSFCFLDIRSPGLGDTAMYLCATSRDYFSYEQYFGPGTRLTVT.

The genes are TRBV27 and TRBJ2-1, with 10 bases identical to TRBD2. The CDR3 is 17 amino acids. The V gene's germline CDR1 is MNHEY and CDR2 SMNVEV (reference sequence). After removal of 6 bases from V and 2 bases from J, the junction contained 10 bases not matched to a gene. This CDR3 is CASRSRETSGPYNEQFF. In DNA form, the CDR3 reads TGTGCCAGCAGAAGCCGTGAGACTAGCGGGCCCTACAATGAGCAGTTCTTC.

The J gene is TRBJ1-1, the V gene TRBV7-9; D call uncertain. This CDR3 is built from 15 residues. Trimming took 4 bases from V and 1 from J, leaving 13 bases between them. Germline lookup yields CDR1 SEHNR and CDR2 FQNEAQ (reference sequence). The CDR3 DNA is TGTGCCAGCAGCTCTCCCTCCCTCCCGAACACTGAAGCTTTCTTT. Translating gives CASSSPSLPNTEAFF. Full variable domain (rest looked up from reference TRBV7-9 and TRBJ1-1): DTGVSQNPRHKITKRGQNVTFRCDPISEHNRLYWYRQTLGQGPEFLTYFQNEAQLEKSRLLSDRFSAERPKGSFSTLEIQRTEQGDSAMYLCASSSPSLPNTEAFFGQGTRLTVV.

The J gene is TRBJ2-5, the V gene TRBV2; D is tentatively TRBD1 or TRBD2 (7 bases each). The CDR3 extends over 15 amino acids. Between the trimmed V and J ends, which lost 3 bases and 4 bases, there was a span of 15 bases. In germline, CDR1 is SNHLY, CDR2 FYNNEI. The CDR3 coding sequence is TGTGCCAGCAGTGATATCCAGGGGGAGGGAGAGACCCAGTACTTC. It translates to CASSDIQGEGETQYF.

The chain uses TRBV7-2 and TRBJ2-3, with 10 bases identical to TRBD2. CDR1 and CDR2 from the germline V gene are SGHTA and FQGNSA. The length of the CDR3 is 16 residues. The V gene end was trimmed by 0 bases and the J gene end by 4 bases; junction bases not matched to a gene: 4. The CDR3 DNA reads as TGTGCCAGCAGCTTAGCGAGCCTAGCGGGAGCAGATACGCAGTATTTT. It yields the protein CASSLASLAGADTQYF. Full variable domain (rest looked up from reference TRBV7-2 and TRBJ2-3): GAGVSQSPSNKVTEKGKDVELRCDPISGHTALYWYRQSLGQGLEFLIYFQGNSAPDKSGLPSDRFSAERTGGSVSTLTIQRTQQEDSAVYLCASSLASLAGADTQYFGPGTRLTVL.